The subject of this entry is one TCR beta chain. Produced via immunoSEQ multiplex PCR; TCRdb's table is partial and in-frame only. This sample carries approximately 32,000 clones, roughly nine tenths of them seen once, and the ten largest clones take 8% to 11%. The sample comes from a study of T cell changes during pregnancy in multiple sclerosis. Germline loops: CDR1 MNHEY, CDR2 SMNVEV (reference sequence). This CDR3 comprises 13 residues. The V end was cut by 7 bases, the J end by 6 bases, with 13 bases between. The receptor comes from a female donor with multiple sclerosis, enrolled in a pregnancy study. Sample: CD8+ T cells from peripheral blood mononuclear cells, taken in the second trimester of pregnancy. The rearrangement uses TRBV27 and TRBJ2-1; tentative D call: TRBD2 (5 bases). The CDR3 DNA reads TGTGCCAGCAAGACGGGGAACTTCAATGAGCAGTTCTTC. Protein: CASKTGNFNEQFF.